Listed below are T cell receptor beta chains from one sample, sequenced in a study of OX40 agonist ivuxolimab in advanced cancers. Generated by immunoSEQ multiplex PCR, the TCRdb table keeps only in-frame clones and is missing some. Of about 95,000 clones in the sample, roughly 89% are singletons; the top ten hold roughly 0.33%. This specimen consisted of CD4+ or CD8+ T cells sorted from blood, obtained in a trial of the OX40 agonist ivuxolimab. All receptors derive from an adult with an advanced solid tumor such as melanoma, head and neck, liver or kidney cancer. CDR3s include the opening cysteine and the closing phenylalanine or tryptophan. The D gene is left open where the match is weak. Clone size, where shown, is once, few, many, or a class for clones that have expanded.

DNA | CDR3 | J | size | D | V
TGTGCCAGCAGTCCCGGACAGGCTTCCTACGAGCAGTACTTC | CASSPGQASYEQYF | TRBJ2-7 | - | TRBD1 | TRBV28
TGTGCCTGGATGGAGAGCTCCTATAATTCACCCCTCCACTTT | CAWMESSYNSPLHF | TRBJ1-6 | - | - | TRBV30
TGTGCCAGCAGTTCTTACCTATCGGACCCCCGAGCCGGGGCCAACGTCCTGACTTTC | CASSSYLSDPRAGANVLTF | TRBJ2-6 | - | - | TRBV28
TGTGCCAGTAGTAAGGCCAAGGACGGCTTGGGGGTTTCACCCCTCCACTTT | CASSKAKDGLGVSPLHF | TRBJ1-6 | few | - | TRBV19
TGTGCCAGCAGTTTGGGCGGTAGCAATCAGCCCCAGCATTTT | CASSLGGSNQPQHF | TRBJ1-5 | - | - | TRBV6-6
TGTGCCTGGAGTCCCATCCCTTTCGGTTCACCCCTCCACTTT | CAWSPIPFGSPLHF | TRBJ1-6 | few | - | TRBV30
TGCGCCAGCAGTCACTATAGCGGGAGTCGTACCGGGGAGCTGTTTTTT | CASSHYSGSRTGELFF | TRBJ2-2 | - | TRBD2 | TRBV23-1
TGTGCCAGCGGGACCCAGGGGGAGACCCAGTACTTC | CASGTQGETQYF | TRBJ2-5 | once | - | TRBV4-2
TGTGCCAGCAGTGAAGAAACAGACACCGGGGAGCTGTTTTTT | CASSEETDTGELFF | TRBJ2-2 | - | - | TRBV2
TGTGCCAGCAGTTGGGGGACAGCGGTCTACGAGCAGTACTTC | CASSWGTAVYEQYF | TRBJ2-7 | once | TRBD1 | TRBV6-1
TGTGCCACGCGACTAGCGGGGGGCCGTAGGAGCACAGATACGCAGTATTTT | CATRLAGGRRSTDTQYF | TRBJ2-3 | - | TRBD2 | TRBV10-3
TGTGCCAGCACCGACACAGGGGGCACGAACACTGAAGCTTTCTTT | CASTDTGGTNTEAFF | TRBJ1-1 | once | TRBD1 | TRBV25-1
TGTGCCAGCAGTTACACCGCCAGGATCCCTGGAAACACCATATATTTT | CASSYTARIPGNTIYF | TRBJ1-3 | - | - | TRBV6-5
TGTGCCATCAGTGTGACAGACAGGGACTATGGCTACACCTTC | CAISVTDRDYGYTF | TRBJ1-2 | - | TRBD1 | TRBV10-3
TGTGCCAGCAGTGAATTGAAAGGCAGGGATAATTCACCCCTCCACTTT | CASSELKGRDNSPLHF | TRBJ1-6 | - | - | TRBV25-1
TGCGCCAGCAGCCATGACAGGGGGCGGTGGGAGACCCAGTACTTC | CASSHDRGRWETQYF | TRBJ2-5 | once | TRBD1 | TRBV4-3
TGCGCCAGCAGTGAACAGGCGTCCTCTGGAAACACCATATATTTT | CASSEQASSGNTIYF | TRBJ1-3 | - | - | TRBV5-1
TGTGCCAGCAGCGAATCAGGGAACACTGAAGCTTTCTTT | CASSESGNTEAFF | TRBJ1-1 | - | - | TRBV14
TGTGCCAGCAGAAATCCACGTGGCCGCCAAGAGACCCAGTACTTC | CASRNPRGRQETQYF | TRBJ2-5 | - | - | TRBV28
TGTGCCAGTAGAAGGGGGGGCGGAACGAGCACTGAAGCTTTCTTT | CASRRGGGTSTEAFF | TRBJ1-1 | - | - | TRBV19
TGTGCCATCAGTGCCGGGCAACAAGAGACCCAGTACTTC | CAISAGQQETQYF | TRBJ2-5 | - | - | TRBV10-3
TGTGCCAGCAGCGTAGGGGGACTAGCGGGTCTCGGGGAGCTGTTTTTT | CASSVGGLAGLGELFF | TRBJ2-2 | - | TRBD2 | TRBV9
TGTGCCAGCAGTTTAAGTAGGAACACTGAAGCTTTCTTT | CASSLSRNTEAFF | TRBJ1-1 | - | - | TRBV27
TGCGCCAGCAGCCAAGATATCCCCTCGAGGGGGACCAGGGCCCTATCCGAGCAGTACTTC | CASSQDIPSRGTRALSEQYF | TRBJ2-7 | once | - | TRBV4-3
TGTGCCAGTAGTATACCAGGGTACAATCAGCCCCAGCATTTT | CASSIPGYNQPQHF | TRBJ1-5 | - | - | TRBV19
TGTGCCAGTATCCCCCGGACAGGGTATAGCAATCAGCCCCAGCATTTT | CASIPRTGYSNQPQHF | TRBJ1-5 | - | TRBD1 | TRBV19